The 13 T cell receptor beta chains below come from one sample, sequenced in a study of T cell responses to AZD1222 COVID-19 vaccine. The table came from immunoSEQ multiplex PCR; TCRdb's copy has only in-frame clones and leaves some out. The sample lists some 99,000 clones; approximately 90% were seen once. Material: peripheral blood, obtained on day 0 of AZD1222 vaccination. The receptors stem from an adult in good health.

This clone was detected only once. The chain is built from TRBV5-1 and TRBJ2-7, with D possibly matching TRBD1 (5 bases). The CDR3 is 16 residues long. Germline V CDR1 and CDR2: SGHRS, YFSETQ. V was shortened by 0 bases and J by 5 bases, with 18 bases between the two germline ends. Here the CDR3 reads CASSLGRVEAGHEQYV. The DNA for the CDR3 is TGCGCCAGCAGCTTGGGCAGGGTAGAGGCAGGGCACGAGCAGTACGTC.

This chain connects TRBV5-1 to TRBJ2-7; D remains ambiguous. Trimming removed 2 bases from V and 0 bases from J, with 15 bases in between. The CDR3 loop spans 16 amino acids. The V gene's germline CDR1 is SGHRS and CDR2 YFSETQ. CDR3 DNA: TGCGCCAGCAGCTTAGGTGGACCAGCAGCCTCCTACGAGCAGTACTTC. This translates into CASSLGGPAASYEQYF.

This clone showed up just a few times. The chain recombines TRBV27 with TRBJ1-2; D is undetermined. With 6 bases removed from V and 4 bases from J, the gap between germline ends came to 15 bases. This CDR3 is built from 14 residues. Looked up from germline, CDR1 is MNHEY and CDR2 is SMNVEV (reference sequence). The CDR3 loop is CASSPDARIYGYTF. In nucleotides, the CDR3 is TGTGCCAGCAGCCCAGACGCCCGGATCTATGGCTACACCTTC.

The CDR3 sequence is CASSAVGAREQYF. CDR3 nucleotides: TGCGCCAGCAGCGCGGTTGGGGCCCGCGAGCAGTACTTC. The chain carries TRBV5-1 and TRBJ2-7, with a possible D match to TRBD1 (5 bases). The CDR3 contains 13 residues. Germline-derived CDR1 and CDR2 are SGHRS and YFSETQ. The V end lost 4 bases, the J end lost 6 bases, and 14 bases lay between the germline ends.

The chain has TRBV28 and TRBJ2-7; the D is unclear. The CDR3 loop spans 16 amino acids. From germline, CDR1 is MDHEN and CDR2 SYDVKM. The V end lost 9 bases, the J end lost 0 bases, and 21 bases lay between the germline ends. The CDR3 DNA follows: TGTGCCAGATCTACCGCGTGGGCACCAGGCTCCTACGAGCAGTACTTC. This codes for CARSTAWAPGSYEQYF.

This clone occurred many times. The chain uses TRBV5-1 and TRBJ2-7; TRBD2 might be the D (6 bases). V lost 6 bases to trimming and J lost 5 bases, with 18 bases between them. This CDR3 spans 14 amino acids. Per the germline V gene, CDR1 is SGHRS and CDR2 is YFSETQ. The CDR3 bases are TGCGCCAGCACCATTAGCGGTGGGTTCGACGAGCAGTACTTC. Encoded protein: CASTISGGFDEQYF.

The CDR3 region is CASSLRLAGGPYNEQFF. The CDR3 DNA is TGTGCCAGCAGCCTTCGACTAGCGGGAGGCCCTTACAATGAGCAGTTCTTC. The chain combines TRBV9 with TRBJ2-1, with 13 bases lining up with TRBD2. CDR1 is SGDLS and CDR2 is YYNGEE in the germline V gene. V was clipped by 4 bases and J by 4 bases; unmatched bases: 8. The CDR3 runs to 17 residues.

The chain joins TRBV6-5 to TRBJ1-2, with a tentative D call TRBD1 (6 bases). In germline, CDR1 is MNHEY, CDR2 SVGAGI. V shed 7 bases and J shed 8 bases, with 23 bases lying between them. This CDR3 contains 15 residues. The CDR3 coding sequence is TGTGCCAGCAACTCTCTGACTACGGGGGCGGGCGGCTACACCTTC. Translation: CASNSLTTGAGGYTF.

CDR3 region: CSVEVCWTAPSYEQYF. In DNA, the CDR3 is TGCAGCGTTGAGGTCTGCTGGACAGCTCCCTCCTACGAGCAGTACTTC. V is TRBV29-1 and J is TRBJ2-7; possibly TRBD1 for D (6 bases). CDR1 is SQVTM, CDR2 ANQGSEA, per germline. The V and J ends lost 3 bases and 0 bases respectively, with 18 bases between them. The CDR3 consists of 16 residues.

This chain joins TRBV2 and TRBJ2-2; D unresolved. V shed 4 bases and J shed 5 bases, with 8 bases lying between them. The V gene's germline CDR1 is SNHLY and CDR2 FYNNEI. CDR3 size: 13 residues. The CDR3: CASSVTLTGELFF. The CDR3 DNA sequence: TGTGCCAGCAGTGTAACTTTGACCGGGGAGCTGTTTTTT.

The chain uses TRBV7-3 and TRBJ2-1; TRBD2 is a possible D gene (5 bases). V was cut by 3 bases and J by 7 bases, with 13 bases left in between. Germline V gene data show CDR1 as SGHTA and CDR2 as FQGTGA. The CDR3 is 14 residues long. The CDR3: CASSLTSSGNEQFF. DNA of the CDR3: TGTGCCAGCAGCTTGACGTCCTCGGGGAATGAGCAGTTCTTC.

The J gene is TRBJ1-3, the V gene TRBV5-1, with D uncertain. V was trimmed by 0 bases and J by 7 bases, leaving 14 bases between them. This CDR3 spans 15 amino acids. Germline CDR1 and CDR2: SGHRS and YFSETQ. CDR3 in amino acids: CASSLVAGSGNTIYF. The CDR3 DNA reads as TGCGCCAGCAGCTTGGTCGCGGGAAGTGGGAACACCATATATTTT.

V and J are TRBV6-5 and TRBJ1-5; 8 bases match TRBD1. V shed 4 bases, J shed 4 bases, and the junction held 3 bases outside the gene matches. Germline lookup yields CDR1 MNHEY and CDR2 SVGAGI. This CDR3 contains 14 residues. This CDR3 is CASSFRQGNQPQHF. Written as DNA, the CDR3 is TGTGCCAGCAGTTTCCGACAGGGGAATCAGCCCCAGCATTTT.